Listed below are T cell receptor beta chains from one sample, sequenced in a study of cytomegalovirus exposure and HLA in healthy donors. Generated by immunoSEQ multiplex PCR, the TCRdb table keeps only in-frame clones and is missing some. The table has about 160,000 clones, about 72% seen once; the top ten hold approximately 1.3%. Material: PBMCs. Every receptor here comes from a man aged 55 to 69 in good health and CMV-seronegative. Both conserved end residues are part of each CDR3. The D gene is left open where the match is weak. A clone size is listed for some rows: how often the clone was seen (once, few, many), or a class if it is expanded.

clone size,J gene,D gene,V gene,CDR3 DNA,CDR3 protein
few,TRBJ2-2,TRBD1,TRBV11-2,TGTGCCAGCAGCTACAAATGGCCGGGACAGGGGGCAGCCGGGGAGCTGTTTTTT,CASSYKWPGQGAAGELFF
.,TRBJ2-1,.,TRBV5-5,TGTGCCAGCAGCTTGGGCGCAGGTTTTATTAGCGATGAGCAGTTCTTC,CASSLGAGFISDEQFF
.,TRBJ2-1,TRBD2,TRBV7-9,TGTGCCAGCCACTTCGGGGGGGCCTGGAATGAGCAGTTCTTC,CASHFGGAWNEQFF
once,TRBJ2-2,.,TRBV2,TGTGCCAGTGACAGCACCGGGGAGCTGTTTTTT,CASDSTGELFF
.,TRBJ2-7,TRBD2,TRBV13,TGTGCCAGCAGCTTAGCTTCGACTAGCGGGGGGTACGAGCAGTACTTC,CASSLASTSGGYEQYF
.,TRBJ2-7,.,TRBV18,TGTGCCAGCTCACGGGAGGACTACGAGCAGTACTTC,CASSREDYEQYF
.,TRBJ2-1,.,TRBV29-1,TGCAGCGTTGTGGAGCGGGTCCCTACCCCCGAGCAGTTCTTC,CSVVERVPTPEQFF
.,TRBJ2-5,TRBD2,TRBV19,TGTGCCAGTAGTATGGGAGGGCAAGAGACCCAGTACTTC,CASSMGGQETQYF
.,TRBJ2-2,TRBD2,TRBV5-1,TGCGCCAGCAGGCTAGCGGGAGTGTCCGGGGAGCTGTTTTTT,CASRLAGVSGELFF
.,TRBJ2-7,.,TRBV28,TGTGCCAGCAGCTCGCTCACTGAGGTCTACCCGTACGAGCAGTACTTC,CASSSLTEVYPYEQYF